This TCR beta chain is from a study of early T cells in non-severe SARS-CoV-2 infection. Findings and limits, study-wide: There was a bias toward anti-spike CD8 responses in VDJdb matching, which missed private and CD4 specificities.

In TCRdb, the 5' RACE reads were re-called with MiXCR into one record per CDR3 protein. In the table there are 85,000 to 100,000 distinct CDR3 sequences, 16% of which are singletons. J gave up 5 bases and V 6 bases, and 14 bases lay outside the gene matches. The germline V gene encodes CDR1 MDHEN and CDR2 SYDVKM. This CDR3 is built from 16 residues. In this sample, this clonotype turned up many times. The antigen remains unidentified. The J gene is TRBJ2-5, the V gene TRBV28; 8 bases match TRBD2. The input for sequencing was whole blood, taken at baseline. The receptor comes from an adult who was a healthcare worker with PCR-confirmed SARS-CoV-2 infection or an uninfected control (not recorded which). The CDR3 nucleotides are TGTGCCAGCAGGGCAGACCAACTAGCGGAGGCGGAGACCCAGTACTTC. Protein sequence: CASRADQLAEAETQYF. The full variable domain, its missing parts supplied by reference TRBV28 and TRBJ2-5, is DVKVTQSSRYLVKRTGEKVFLECVQDMDHENMFWYRQDPGLGLRLIYFSYDVKMKEKGDIPEGYSVSREKKERFSLILESASTNQTSMYLCASRADQLAEAETQYFGPGTRLLVL.